Listed below are T cell receptor beta chains from one sample, sequenced in a study of T cell changes during pregnancy in multiple sclerosis. TCRdb's copy holds only in-frame clones and misses some; the assay was immunoSEQ multiplex PCR. The data show 55,000 to 85,000 clones, around 94% seen once. Sequencing used peripheral blood, obtained in the third trimester of pregnancy. The receptors shown here come from a female donor with multiple sclerosis, enrolled in a pregnancy study. The CDR3 runs from the conserved cysteine through the conserved F or W. D genes are given only for firm matches. Not every row has a clone size; where given, it reads once, few, many or a size class.

d_call,clone_size,v_call,j_call,cdr3_nt,cdr3_aa
NA,NA,TRBV29-1,TRBJ1-4,TGCAGCGTCACAGGGAAGGGGAATGAAAAACTGTTTTTT,CSVTGKGNEKLFF
NA,NA,TRBV7-2,TRBJ2-5,TGTGCCAGCAGCTTAGATGGCTCGGAGACCCAGTACTTC,CASSLDGSETQYF
TRBD1,NA,TRBV5-4,TRBJ1-1,TGTGCCAGCAGCGAGCCGACAGGGGTTAACACTGAAGCTTTCTTT,CASSEPTGVNTEAFF
TRBD1,once,TRBV5-4,TRBJ2-1,TGTGCCAGCAGCACACGGGACAGGGTGGTCAATGAGCAGTTCTTC,CASSTRDRVVNEQFF
TRBD1,NA,TRBV5-1,TRBJ1-1,TGCGCCAGCAGCCGAGGACAGGGGGCCACTGAAGCTTTCTTT,CASSRGQGATEAFF
NA,NA,TRBV7-9,TRBJ2-7,TGTGCCAGCAGCATCACTCAAACAGGGTCGGACGAGCAGTACTTC,CASSITQTGSDEQYF
TRBD1,NA,TRBV15,TRBJ1-2,TGTGCCACCAGCGGCCAGGGGGGCCCTAGATATCGTGGCTACACCTTC,CATSGQGGPRYRGYTF
NA,NA,TRBV25-1,TRBJ2-7,TGTGCCACTTCCGGGACTGACCTTTCCTACGAGCAGTACTTC,CATSGTDLSYEQYF
NA,NA,TRBV11-2,TRBJ1-1,TGTGCCAGCAGCCCCCGACAGTTAAACACTGAAGCTTTCTTT,CASSPRQLNTEAFF
TRBD1,NA,TRBV30,TRBJ2-1,TGTGCCTGGAGTCCGACGCCGGGACAGCTGACAGTGAAGTTCTTC,CAWSPTPGQLTVKFF
NA,NA,TRBV19,TRBJ1-4,TGTGCCAGTAGTATACAGGGCAGGTTTAATGAAAAACTGTTTTTT,CASSIQGRFNEKLFF
NA,NA,TRBV18,TRBJ2-7,TGTGCCAGCTCACCAAAAGACGGGACCTACGAGCAGTACTTC,CASSPKDGTYEQYF
TRBD1,NA,TRBV7-2,TRBJ1-2,TGTGCCAGCAGCGGGGACAGCCGCTATGGCTACACCTTC,CASSGDSRYGYTF
NA,NA,TRBV14,TRBJ1-2,TGTGCCAGCAGGGGCGGGACGGACAACTATGGCTACACCTTC,CASRGGTDNYGYTF
NA,NA,TRBV19,TRBJ1-2,TGTGCCAGCCGGATGACTCAGGGTGGCTACACCTTC,CASRMTQGGYTF
NA,NA,TRBV27,TRBJ2-1,TGTGCCAGCAGGTCAATCAGGGTACCTAATGAGCAGTTCTTC,CASRSIRVPNEQFF
NA,NA,TRBV29-1,TRBJ1-1,TGCAGCGTGAGGAGGGGGGGAAACACTGAAGCTTTCTTT,CSVRRGGNTEAFF
NA,once,TRBV7-3,TRBJ2-2,TGTGCCAGCAGCCACCAAGCAGGGTGGAGCACCGGGGAGCTGTTTTTT,CASSHQAGWSTGELFF
TRBD2,NA,TRBV7-6,TRBJ2-7,TGTGCCAGCAGGGGCGGGGGGGCGAGGGACGAGCAGTACTTC,CASRGGGARDEQYF
NA,NA,TRBV6-5,TRBJ1-1,TGTGCCAGCACCCCGGGGGGCCGCACTGAAGCTTTCTTT,CASTPGGRTEAFF
TRBD1,NA,TRBV27,TRBJ2-1,TGTGCCAGCCGGGGACAGAGTTACAATGAGCAGTTCTTC,CASRGQSYNEQFF
NA,NA,TRBV21-1,TRBJ2-7,TGTGCCAGCAGCAAATCCAACCGGGACAGGGGAAACTACGAGCAGTACTTC,CASSKSNRDRGNYEQYF
NA,NA,TRBV6-6,TRBJ1-2,TGTGCCAGCAGTTATAGCGGCACTTTGGCGGGCTACACCTTC,CASSYSGTLAGYTF
NA,few,TRBV7-2,TRBJ2-2,TGTGCCAGCAGCTTAAGGACACGGGGGGCGGCCGGGGAGCTGTTTTTT,CASSLRTRGAAGELFF
NA,NA,TRBV25-1,TRBJ2-3,TGTGCCAGCAGTGAGGGCGGGATTAGCACAGATACGCAGTATTTT,CASSEGGISTDTQYF
NA,few,TRBV7-2,TRBJ2-4,TGTGCCAGCAGCTCACGAAGGCTACTATCCGAAAACATTCAGTACTTC,CASSSRRLLSENIQYF
TRBD1,once,TRBV25-1,TRBJ1-6,TGTGCCAGCAGTGAATCGCGACAGGGGTCACCCCTCCACTTT,CASSESRQGSPLHF